These 5 T cell receptor beta chains were all obtained from the same sample, sequenced in a study of CD4+ T cells in melanoma. The repertoire was sequenced with immunoSEQ multiplex PCR; TCRdb's copy has only in-frame clones and lacks some. This sample has roughly 50,000 clones; roughly 89% occur once, and the top ten carry about 10%. The sequenced material came from peripheral blood. The receptors come from a human donor with melanoma.

This chain uses TRBV5-1 with TRBJ1-2; D uncertain. Trimming pared 2 bases from V and 8 bases from J, leaving 10 bases between. This CDR3 contains 12 residues. The germline CDR1 and CDR2 sequences are SGHRS and YFSETQ. The CDR3 region is CASSLTTGGYTF. The CDR3 coding sequence is TGCGCCAGCAGCTTAACAACGGGGGGCTACACCTTC.

The chain employs TRBV30 and TRBJ1-3; possibly TRBD1 for D (6 bases). V was shortened by 1 base and J by 0 bases, with 13 bases between the two germline ends. The CDR3 is made up of 16 amino acids. Germline V gene lookup returns CDR1 GTSNPN and CDR2 SVGIG (reference sequence). CDR3 amino acids: CAWSAGHSSSGNTIYF. The DNA of the CDR3 is TGTGCCTGGAGTGCGGGACACTCAAGCTCTGGAAACACCATATATTTT.

This chain uses TRBV7-6 with TRBJ2-3, with TRBD1 identical over 7 bases. The V and J ends lost 7 bases and 1 base, in that order; junction bases with no gene match: 8. Germline V gene sequence: CDR1 SGHVS, CDR2 FNYEAQ. CDR3 length: 15 amino acids. CDR3 nucleotides: TGTGCCAGCACCCCGACAGGGTCTGGCACAGATACGCAGTATTTT. This codes for CASTPTGSGTDTQYF.

The V and J genes are TRBV5-6 and TRBJ1-2; 8 nucleotides line up with TRBD1. Germline V lookup: CDR1 SGHDT, CDR2 YYEEEE. The V and J ends lost 4 bases and 5 bases, in that order; junction bases with no gene match: 7. The CDR3 has 14 residues. The CDR3 DNA sequence: TGTGCCAGCAGCGGCCGGACAGGGCCATATGGCTACACCTTC. Translating gives CASSGRTGPYGYTF.

V is TRBV19 and J is TRBJ1-4, with a tentative D call TRBD1 (6 bases). The CDR3 is made up of 17 amino acids. Germline V gene lookup returns CDR1 LNHDA and CDR2 SQIVND (reference sequence). V was clipped by 1 base and J by 0 bases, with 12 bases between them. The CDR3 coding sequence is TGTGCCAGTAGTATAGGCAGGGGACTTGCAACTAATGAAAAACTGTTTTTT. It codes for CASSIGRGLATNEKLFF. Based on the CDR3 plus reference TRBV19 and TRBJ1-4, the full variable domain is DGGITQSPKYLFRKEGQNVTLSCEQNLNHDAMYWYRQDPGQGLRLIYYSQIVNDFQKGDIAEGYSVSREKKESFPLTVTSAQKNPTAFYLCASSIGRGLATNEKLFFGSGTQLSVL.